A selection of T cell receptor beta chains follows, all from one sample in a study of cytomegalovirus exposure and HLA in healthy donors. The table came from immunoSEQ multiplex PCR; TCRdb's copy has only in-frame clones and leaves some out. The repertoire holds over 100,000 clones, around 75% seen once, with approximately 0.9% in the top ten. The specimen sequenced was PBMCs. The receptors here all came from a woman in her twenties or thirties in good health and CMV-seronegative. The CDR3 runs from the conserved cysteine through the conserved F or W. The D gene is left open where the match is weak. Clone size, where shown, is once, few, many, or a class for clones that have expanded.

CDR3nt,CDR3aa,d_gene,j_gene,v_gene,abundance
TGTGCCAGCAGCTTAGCGGGGGGTAAGACTGAAGCTTTCTTT,CASSLAGGKTEAFF,NA,TRBJ1-1,TRBV7-4,NA
TGTGCCAGCAGTAGCGGAGGGCGGAATGAGCAGTTCTTC,CASSSGGRNEQFF,NA,TRBJ2-1,TRBV2,NA
TGTGCCTGGGGACTAGCGGGGGGTCTTGAGCTGTTTTTT,CAWGLAGGLELFF,TRBD2,TRBJ2-2,TRBV30,NA
TGTGCCAGCAGTCCGCTTAGCGTTGGCACGACAACCGGGGTGCTGTTTTTT,CASSPLSVGTTTGVLFF,NA,TRBJ2-2,TRBV2,NA
TGCGCCAGCAGCTTGGTAGGGGCAGGTGAGCAGTTCTTC,CASSLVGAGEQFF,NA,TRBJ2-1,TRBV5-1,NA
TGTGCCAGCAGCTTAAAAGGGGGCCAAGGCTACACCTTC,CASSLKGGQGYTF,TRBD1,TRBJ1-2,TRBV7-9,NA
TGTGCCAGCACCACGGCCGGGGAAGGGGAGCAGTTCTTC,CASTTAGEGEQFF,NA,TRBJ2-1,TRBV11-2,NA
TGTGCCAGCTCACCACCGGGAGTAAACACTGAAGCTTTCTTT,CASSPPGVNTEAFF,NA,TRBJ1-1,TRBV18,once
TGTGCCAGCAGTTACACGGCAGGGGTCAATCAGCCCCAGCATTTT,CASSYTAGVNQPQHF,NA,TRBJ1-5,TRBV6-5,NA
TGCAGCGCACAGTACTCTGGGGCCAACGTCCTGACTTTC,CSAQYSGANVLTF,NA,TRBJ2-6,TRBV29-1,once
TGTGCCACCTCAGAGACAGGGGTGGATGGCTACACCTTC,CATSETGVDGYTF,TRBD1,TRBJ1-2,TRBV15,once
TGCGCCAGCAGCCAAGATCGGACAGGGTACGCAGATACGCAGTATTTT,CASSQDRTGYADTQYF,TRBD1,TRBJ2-3,TRBV4-1,NA
TGCGCCAGCAGCTTGGGAAGCGGGGGGGCTTGGGGCAATGAGCAGTTCTTC,CASSLGSGGAWGNEQFF,TRBD2,TRBJ2-1,TRBV5-1,NA
TGTGCCAGCGGCCGACAGGGGGCTGAAGCTTTCTTT,CASGRQGAEAFF,TRBD1,TRBJ1-1,TRBV18,NA
TGTGCCAGCGTAACCGGGGGGGGTGCGGGCAATCAGCCCCAGCATTTT,CASVTGGGAGNQPQHF,NA,TRBJ1-5,TRBV19,NA
TGTGCCAGCAGCTTGACAGGGGTCAATGAGCAGTTCTTC,CASSLTGVNEQFF,TRBD1,TRBJ2-1,TRBV7-6,NA
TGTGCCAGCAGCCACGGACAGGGTCAAGAGACCCAGTACTTC,CASSHGQGQETQYF,TRBD1,TRBJ2-5,TRBV13,once
TGTGCCAGCACCAGACAGGCGGACACTGAAGCTTTCTTT,CASTRQADTEAFF,NA,TRBJ1-1,TRBV6-1,NA
TGTGCCAGCAGTTTACGGGAGCGGGGTTCATACGAGCAGTACTTC,CASSLRERGSYEQYF,TRBD2,TRBJ2-7,TRBV27,once
TGTGCCACCGGCGCACTCTTACAGGGTCACGATGGCTACACCTTC,CATGALLQGHDGYTF,NA,TRBJ1-2,TRBV5-4,once
TGTGCCAGTAGAACCAATGGCCCTCAAGAGACCCAGTACTTC,CASRTNGPQETQYF,NA,TRBJ2-5,TRBV19,NA
TGTGCCAGTAGTATCGGGCAGGGTATCGTTTCCTATGGCTACACCTTC,CASSIGQGIVSYGYTF,NA,TRBJ1-2,TRBV19,NA
TGCGCCAGCAGCTTGGTAGGTGGGCAGAACCTCAATCAGCCCCAGCATTTT,CASSLVGGQNLNQPQHF,NA,TRBJ1-5,TRBV5-1,NA
TGCGCCAGCAGCTTAGCAGGGTTGAGCAATCAGCCCCAGCATTTT,CASSLAGLSNQPQHF,NA,TRBJ1-5,TRBV5-1,NA
TGTGCCAGCAGTTACCGAGGAAACACTGAAGCTTTCTTT,CASSYRGNTEAFF,NA,TRBJ1-1,TRBV6-6,few
TGCAGCGTTGAAGATTACGGGGAGCAGTACTTC,CSVEDYGEQYF,NA,TRBJ2-5,TRBV29-1,NA
TGCGCCAGCAGACAATCGGTCGGGACTAGCCACGAGCAGTACTTC,CASRQSVGTSHEQYF,TRBD2,TRBJ2-7,TRBV10-2,NA
TGTGCCAGCTCACCAGGTTTGCAGGGGAGCAATCAGCCCCAGCATTTT,CASSPGLQGSNQPQHF,NA,TRBJ1-5,TRBV18,few
TGTGCCAGCAGTTACTCGAGGGACAGGAATAACTATGGCTACACCTTC,CASSYSRDRNNYGYTF,TRBD1,TRBJ1-2,TRBV6-5,NA
TGTGCCAGCAGCTCACAGATCGAGCAGTACTTC,CASSSQIEQYF,NA,TRBJ2-7,TRBV5-6,NA
TGCAGCGTTGAGGATCGCGGGGGGCTAATCTACAATGAGCAGTTCTTC,CSVEDRGGLIYNEQFF,TRBD2,TRBJ2-1,TRBV29-1,NA
TGTGCCAGCAGGCGGGGGTACACTGAAGCTTTCTTT,CASRRGYTEAFF,NA,TRBJ1-1,TRBV6-5,NA
TGTGCCAGCAGCAAAGCGCTCTACAGGGACAGGCCGTCTGAGGCTGAAGCTTTCTTT,CASSKALYRDRPSEAEAFF,NA,TRBJ1-1,TRBV21-1,few
TGTGCCAGCAGTTTTTCGGTAGCGGGGGGCTCCACAGATACGCAGTATTTT,CASSFSVAGGSTDTQYF,TRBD2,TRBJ2-3,TRBV28,NA
TGTGCCAGCAGCCAAGGTCTTGGGGGGGGACTAAACATTCAGTACTTC,CASSQGLGGGLNIQYF,TRBD2,TRBJ2-4,TRBV4-2,NA
TGTGCCAGCACAGGGTCCTACGAGCAGTACTTC,CASTGSYEQYF,NA,TRBJ2-7,TRBV11-2,NA
TGTGCCAGCAGCTTCTCCCCGGGTATGAACACTGAAGCTTTCTTT,CASSFSPGMNTEAFF,NA,TRBJ1-1,TRBV5-6,NA
TGTGCCTGGATGCTGTGGGCCGGCCCGCAGACCCAGTACTTC,CAWMLWAGPQTQYF,NA,TRBJ2-5,TRBV30,NA